This record concerns one TCR beta chain sequence. This specimen belongs to a study of blood T cell repertoires in COVID-19. Study background: Sites across the United States, Italy and Spain contributed samples from acute and convalescent COVID-19.

In the study's own analysis: Amplifying reference gene primers gave estimates of nucleated cell counts. Profiled with immunoSEQ multiplex PCR; TCRdb holds only in-frame clones, not every one. Clonal size and the V and J genes are those of that table, whereas D and trimming came from the DNA. The repertoire holds over 200,000 clones, with 75% to 90% as singletons. Input material: peripheral blood. This receptor was obtained from a young man with COVID-19, enrolled during active disease.

The CDR3 here is CASSTRDRGLYEQYF. CDR3 sequence (DNA): TGTGCCAGCAGCACACGGGACAGGGGGCTTTACGAGCAGTACTTC. The chain joins TRBV7-9 to TRBJ2-7; 12 positions agree with TRBD1. The CDR3 sequence is 15 residues long. The germline gives CDR1 SEHNR, CDR2 FQNEAQ (reference sequence). V was pared by 5 bases and J by 4 bases, with 6 bases of the junction left unmatched.